Listed here are 26 T cell receptor beta chains from one sample, sequenced in a study of T cells in tuberculosis. TCRdb keeps only in-frame clones here, not all; method: immunoSEQ multiplex PCR. The sample includes 25,000 to 35,000 clones, about 92% of them seen just once. Time point described: new active TB diagnosis, blood taken before or within 7 days of starting treatment. The starting material was PBMCs, obtained at tuberculosis diagnosis. The receptors come from an adult with tuberculosis.

The J gene is TRBJ2-2, the V gene TRBV18, with D possibly matching TRBD2 (6 bases). V lost 0 bases to trimming and J lost 2 bases, with 10 bases between them. This CDR3 contains 16 residues. Germline V gene sequence: CDR1 KGHSH, CDR2 LQKENI. This CDR3 is CASSPPQGLNTGELFF. The CDR3 DNA sequence: TGTGCCAGCTCACCACCCCAGGGACTTAACACCGGGGAGCTGTTTTTT.

V gene TRBV19 combines with J gene TRBJ1-2; 7 bases line up with TRBD1. The CDR3 has 13 amino acids. Germline V gene sequence: CDR1 LNHDA, CDR2 SQIVND (reference sequence). Unmatched junction bases numbered 8, after V lost 6 bases and J lost 7 bases. CDR3 DNA sequence: TGTGCCAGTAGCCCGGTCCCAGGGGGTGGCTACACCTTC. Translation gives CASSPVPGGGYTF.

The V and J genes are TRBV2 and TRBJ2-1, with 11 bases aligning to TRBD2. CDR3 length: 15 residues. Trimming removed 5 bases from V and 5 bases from J; junction bases left unmatched: 5. CDR1 and CDR2 from the germline V gene are SNHLY and FYNNEI. The CDR3 is CASSPGLAENNEQFF. The CDR3 nucleotides are TGTGCCAGCAGTCCGGGACTAGCGGAGAACAATGAGCAGTTCTTC.

The chain couples TRBV9 to TRBJ1-1, with D maybe TRBD1 (6 bases). Germline V gene lookup returns CDR1 SGDLS and CDR2 YYNGEE. Trimming removed 3 bases at V and 5 bases at J, with 11 bases between. The CDR3 runs 13 residues. The CDR3 nucleotides read TGTGCCAGCAGCGCACAGGGTTTAACTGAAGCTTTCTTT. Translation: CASSAQGLTEAFF.

The CDR3 DNA is TGTGCCAGCAGCGAGACAGTGGCCAATCAGCCCCAGCATTTT. It encodes CASSETVANQPQHF. V and J are TRBV7-8 and TRBJ1-5; tentatively, D is TRBD1 (5 bases). The germline gives CDR1 SGHVS, CDR2 FQNEAQ. Trimming stripped 5 bases from V and 3 bases from J, with 11 bases between. The CDR3 extends over 14 amino acids.

The chain links TRBV23-1 to TRBJ2-3, with 8 nucleotides matching TRBD1. TRBV23-1 is assigned to the ORF class and has an uncertain function. The junction had 20 bases not matched to a gene; V was cut back by 4 bases and J by 2 bases. CDR3 size: 20 residues. Written as DNA, the CDR3 is TGCGCCAGCAGTCCCCCGAAGGGCACAGGGGGACGAGTTCCCACAGATACGCAGTATTTT. It translates to CASSPPKGTGGRVPTDTQYF.

The gene calls are TRBV4-1 and TRBJ1-2; D not resolved. This CDR3 spans 15 amino acids. The germline V gene encodes CDR1 MGHRA and CDR2 YSYEKL. V lost 0 bases, J lost 6 bases, and 14 bases lay in between. The CDR3 loop reads CASSQDPGWKNGYTF. DNA of the CDR3: TGCGCCAGCAGCCAAGATCCGGGGTGGAAGAATGGCTACACCTTC.

In DNA, the CDR3 is TGTGCCAGCACCCCGGGACAGGTGAACACCGGGGAGCTGTTTTTT. It translates to CASTPGQVNTGELFF. The V gene is TRBV21-1, the J gene TRBJ2-2; TRBD1, the D gene given by the table, was not confirmed from the DNA. TRBV21-1 is termed a pseudogene. The CDR3 sequence is 15 residues long.

The chain is built from TRBV7-3 and TRBJ2-5; 7 bases line up with TRBD2. J gave up 4 bases and V 1 base, and 3 bases lay outside the gene matches. This CDR3 region has 14 residues. CDR1 SGHTA and CDR2 FQGTGA come from the germline V gene. The CDR3 sequence: CASSLRPGGETQYF. The CDR3 coding sequence is TGTGCCAGCAGCTTAAGACCGGGGGGAGAGACCCAGTACTTC.

The J gene is TRBJ1-1, the V gene TRBV10-3; TRBD1 matches 7 bases. J was trimmed by 7 bases and V by 9 bases; bases with no gene match: 5. Germline V gene lookup returns CDR1 ENHRY and CDR2 SYGVKD. This CDR3 is 11 amino acids long. This chain's CDR3 is CAIGQASEAFF. In DNA form, the CDR3 reads TGTGCCATTGGACAGGCTAGTGAAGCTTTCTTT.

V gene TRBV27 combines with J gene TRBJ1-6, with a tentative D call TRBD1 (5 bases). Trimming pared 0 bases from V and 9 bases from J, leaving 12 bases between. Germline CDR1 is MNHEY and CDR2 is SMNVEV (reference sequence). The CDR3 is 15 residues long. This CDR3 reads CASSLSPGLSSPLHF. The CDR3 DNA sequence: TGTGCCAGCAGTTTATCGCCAGGGTTGAGTTCACCCCTCCACTTT.

V gene TRBV7-2 combines with J gene TRBJ2-7, with a weak D call TRBD1 (5 bases). Trimming cost V 5 bases and J 3 bases, with 17 bases left between them. In germline, CDR1 is SGHTA, CDR2 FQGNSA. The CDR3 covers 15 residues. This chain's CDR3 is CASSTRDSILYEQYF. In DNA form, the CDR3 reads TGTGCCAGCAGCACTCGAGACAGTATACTCTACGAGCAGTACTTC.

The DNA for the CDR3 is TGTGCCAGCAGCCCTGGACAGGTTGGTGGAAACACCATATATTTT. It translates to CASSPGQVGGNTIYF. J is TRBJ1-3 and V is TRBV28; TRBD1 aligns across 7 bases. The CDR3 extends over 15 amino acids. In germline, CDR1 is MDHEN, CDR2 SYDVKM. J gave up 3 bases and V 6 bases, and 8 bases lay outside the gene matches. The full variable domain, completed using reference TRBV28 and TRBJ1-3, is DVKVTQSSRYLVKRTGEKVFLECVQDMDHENMFWYRQDPGLGLRLIYFSYDVKMKEKGDIPEGYSVSREKKERFSLILESASTNQTSMYLCASSPGQVGGNTIYFGEGSWLTVV.

The chain links TRBV19 to TRBJ2-1, with 7 bases fitting TRBD1. CDR3 length: 15 residues. V shed 5 bases, J shed 6 bases, and the junction held 10 bases outside the gene matches. Germline-derived CDR1 and CDR2 are LNHDA and SQIVND (reference sequence). CDR3 protein: CASSEGTATGNEQFF. CDR3 sequence (DNA): TGTGCCAGTAGTGAAGGGACAGCTACCGGCAATGAGCAGTTCTTC. Full variable domain (rest looked up from reference TRBV19 and TRBJ2-1): DGGITQSPKYLFRKEGQNVTLSCEQNLNHDAMYWYRQDPGQGLRLIYYSQIVNDFQKGDIAEGYSVSREKKESFPLTVTSAQKNPTAFYLCASSEGTATGNEQFFGPGTRLTVL.

V and J are TRBV14 and TRBJ2-7; the D is unclear. V gave up 1 base and J gave up 3 bases, with 13 bases separating them. CDR3 length equals 15 residues. Germline lookup yields CDR1 SGHDN and CDR2 FVKESK. In nucleotides, the CDR3 is TGTGCCAGCAGCCAAGGACTGTCGTCATTCTACGAGCAGTACTTC. Translated, it gives CASSQGLSSFYEQYF.

This rearrangement joins TRBV7-8 to TRBJ1-5, with unresolved D. CDR3 size: 16 residues. Trimming pared 1 base from V and 3 bases from J, leaving 13 bases between. CDR1 and CDR2 from the germline V gene are SGHVS and FQNEAQ. CDR3 residues: CASSLVPRGYNQPQHF. The CDR3 coding sequence is TGTGCCAGCAGCTTAGTACCGCGCGGTTACAATCAGCCCCAGCATTTT.

The rearrangement joins TRBV2 to TRBJ2-1, with 8 bases aligning to TRBD2. This CDR3 has 17 amino acids. The germline V gene has CDR1 SNHLY and CDR2 FYNNEI. Trimming took 6 bases from V and 7 from J; bases not matched to a gene: 17. The CDR3 sequence is CASRPWASGSQGNEQFF. The CDR3 region has the DNA TGTGCCAGCAGACCCTGGGCCAGCGGGAGCCAGGGGAATGAGCAGTTCTTC.

The chain combines TRBV27 with TRBJ1-2; 8 bases align to TRBD1. CDR1 is MNHEY and CDR2 is SMNVEV in the germline V gene (reference sequence). Losses at the gene ends were 4 bases for V and 8 bases for J; bases not matched to a gene: 6. The CDR3 is made up of 13 amino acids. CDR3 bases: TGTGCCAGCAGTTCGAACAGGGGGACGGGCTACACCTTC. Amino acids: CASSSNRGTGYTF.

This clone appeared a few times. V and J are TRBV7-7 and TRBJ2-5; D not resolved. The ends were cut back, 5 bases at V and 1 base at J, with 8 bases in the middle. This CDR3 is built from 13 residues. Germline values: CDR1 SSHAT, CDR2 FNYEAQ (reference sequence). CDR3 DNA sequence: TGTGCCAGCAGCCCCCGGGTCCAAGAGACCCAGTACTTC. As protein: CASSPRVQETQYF. Complete variable domain (other parts from reference TRBV7-7 and TRBJ2-5): GAGVSQSPRYKVTKRGQDVTLRCDPISSHATLYWYQQALGQGPEFLTYFNYEAQPDKSGLPSDRFSAERPEGSISTLTIQRTEQRDSAMYRCASSPRVQETQYFGPGTRLLVL.

The chain recombines TRBV6-1 with TRBJ2-1; D gene uncertain. The CDR3 runs to 13 residues. Looked up from germline, CDR1 is MNHNS and CDR2 is SASEGT. V was pared by 1 base and J by 9 bases, with 10 bases between. In nucleotides, the CDR3 is TGTGCCAGCAGTGAAGTTCGCCGAGGTGAGCAGTTCTTC. Amino acid sequence: CASSEVRRGEQFF.

The rearrangement links TRBV2 to TRBJ2-3, with D uncertain. Germline CDR1 reads SNHLY; CDR2 reads FYNNEI. This CDR3 comprises 15 residues. The V gene lost 2 bases and the J gene lost 0 bases, with 9 bases spanning the gap. CDR3 nucleotides: TGTGCCAGCAGTGAAAGGCGGCCTAGCACAGATACGCAGTATTTT. Translation gives CASSERRPSTDTQYF.

The chain couples TRBV27 to TRBJ2-1; maybe TRBD1 (5 bases). This CDR3 has 16 residues. The germline gives CDR1 MNHEY, CDR2 SMNVEV (reference sequence). V lost 1 base and J 0 bases, leaving 10 bases between the germline ends. This CDR3 is CASSLLGVSSYNEQFF. In DNA form, the CDR3 reads TGTGCCAGCAGTTTATTAGGGGTAAGCTCCTACAATGAGCAGTTCTTC.

This clone appeared once. V gene TRBV5-1 combines with J gene TRBJ2-3; 7 positions match TRBD2. This CDR3 is 16 amino acids long. Trimming cost V 0 bases and J 3 bases; bases outside gene matches: 7. Germline values: CDR1 SGHRS, CDR2 YFSETQ. The CDR3 reads CASSLVAQGGTDTQYF. The CDR3 DNA reads TGCGCCAGCAGCTTGGTTGCTCAGGGAGGGACAGATACGCAGTATTTT.

This clone is a singleton in its sample. The chain uses TRBV5-6 and TRBJ2-1; 8 bases line up with TRBD2. This CDR3 is 15 amino acids long. Losses at the gene ends were 4 bases for V and 2 bases for J; bases not matched to a gene: 5. Germline V gives CDR1 SGHDT, CDR2 YYEEEE. CDR3 nucleotides: TGTGCCAGCAGCCCGGGGACTAGACCCTACAATGAGCAGTTCTTC. This translates into CASSPGTRPYNEQFF.

CDR3 nucleotide sequence: TGTGCCAGCAGCTCGACAGGGAACAATGAGCAGTTCTTC. Translated, it gives CASSSTGNNEQFF. The chain joins TRBV5-6 to TRBJ2-1, with 7 nucleotides matching TRBD1. The CDR3 is 13 residues long. CDR1 is SGHDT and CDR2 is YYEEEE in the germline V gene. The ends lost 3 bases at V and 5 bases at J; junction bases unmatched: 2.

The CDR3 nucleotides are TGCGCCAGCAGTGAGGGACAGGGTCGGAATCAGCCCCAGCATTTT. Its translation: CASSEGQGRNQPQHF. The chain combines TRBV10-1 with TRBJ1-5; TRBD1 agrees at 8 bases. CDR1 WNHNN and CDR2 SYGVQD come from the germline V gene (reference sequence). V lost 2 bases to trimming and J lost 4 bases; unmatched junction nucleotides: 4. The CDR3 sequence is 15 residues long.